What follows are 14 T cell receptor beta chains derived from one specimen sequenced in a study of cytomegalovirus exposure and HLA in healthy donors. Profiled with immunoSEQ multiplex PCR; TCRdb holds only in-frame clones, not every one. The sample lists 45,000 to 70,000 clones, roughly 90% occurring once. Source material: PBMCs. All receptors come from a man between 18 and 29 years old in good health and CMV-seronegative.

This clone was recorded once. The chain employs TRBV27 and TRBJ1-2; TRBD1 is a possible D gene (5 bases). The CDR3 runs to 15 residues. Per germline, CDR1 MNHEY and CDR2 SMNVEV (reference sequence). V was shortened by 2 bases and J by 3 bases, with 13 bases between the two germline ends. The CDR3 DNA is TGTGCCAGCAGTTTACAGTCAGGGTCTTACTATGGCTACACCTTC. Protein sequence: CASSLQSGSYYGYTF.

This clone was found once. CDR3 nucleotide sequence: TGTGCCAGCAGTTCTCGACGCCGGGGACTAAACACCGGGGAGCTGTTTTTT. It translates to CASSSRRRGLNTGELFF. The rearrangement joins TRBV28 to TRBJ2-2; 7 nucleotides agree with TRBD2. From germline, CDR1 is MDHEN and CDR2 SYDVKM. CDR3 size: 17 residues. The V segment lost 4 bases and the J segment 2 bases; nucleotides outside the gene matches: 10.

The CDR3 loop is CSVGLDGDEQFF. For the CDR3, the DNA is TGCAGCGTTGGACTCGACGGGGATGAGCAGTTCTTC. The V gene is TRBV29-1, the J gene TRBJ2-1; tentative D call: TRBD2 (5 bases). CDR3 size: 12 residues. With 4 bases removed from V and 8 bases from J, the gap between germline ends came to 12 bases. From germline, CDR1 is SQVTM and CDR2 ANQGSEA.

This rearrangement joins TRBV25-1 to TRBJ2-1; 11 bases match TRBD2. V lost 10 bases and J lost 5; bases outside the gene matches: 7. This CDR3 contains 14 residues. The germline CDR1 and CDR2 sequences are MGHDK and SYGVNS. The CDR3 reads CATSGTSGHNEQFF. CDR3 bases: TGTGCCACCTCCGGGACTAGCGGTCACAATGAGCAGTTCTTC.

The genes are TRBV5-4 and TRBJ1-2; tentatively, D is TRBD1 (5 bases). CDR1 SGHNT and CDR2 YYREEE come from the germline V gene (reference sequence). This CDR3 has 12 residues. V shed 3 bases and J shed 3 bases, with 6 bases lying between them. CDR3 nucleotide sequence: TGTGCCAGCAGCTCCAGGGACTATGGCTACACCTTC. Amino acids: CASSSRDYGYTF.

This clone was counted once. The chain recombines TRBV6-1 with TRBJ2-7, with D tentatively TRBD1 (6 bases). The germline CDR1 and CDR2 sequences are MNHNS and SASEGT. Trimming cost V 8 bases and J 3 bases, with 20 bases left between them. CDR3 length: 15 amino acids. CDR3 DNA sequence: TGTGCCAGCTTCCTCCCAGGGGTCTACGACTACGAGCAGTACTTC. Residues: CASFLPGVYDYEQYF.

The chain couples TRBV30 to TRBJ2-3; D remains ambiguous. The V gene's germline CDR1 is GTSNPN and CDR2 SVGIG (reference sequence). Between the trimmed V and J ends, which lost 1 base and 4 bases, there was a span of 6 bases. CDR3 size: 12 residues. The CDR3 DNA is TGTGCCTGGAGTGCGGAGCCAGATACGCAGTATTTT. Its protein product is CAWSAEPDTQYF.

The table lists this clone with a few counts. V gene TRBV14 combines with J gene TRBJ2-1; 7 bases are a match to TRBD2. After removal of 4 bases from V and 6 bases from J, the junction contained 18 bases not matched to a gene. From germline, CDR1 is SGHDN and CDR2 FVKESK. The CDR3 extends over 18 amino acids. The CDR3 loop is CASSPGLADIWARNEQFF. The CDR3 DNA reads TGTGCCAGCAGCCCCGGCCTAGCGGACATATGGGCCCGCAATGAGCAGTTCTTC.

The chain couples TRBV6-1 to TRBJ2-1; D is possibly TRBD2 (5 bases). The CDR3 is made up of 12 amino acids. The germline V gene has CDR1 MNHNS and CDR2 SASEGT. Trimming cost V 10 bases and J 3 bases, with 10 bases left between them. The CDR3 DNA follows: TGTGCCATTTCCCGGGACTACAATGAGCAGTTCTTC. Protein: CAISRDYNEQFF.

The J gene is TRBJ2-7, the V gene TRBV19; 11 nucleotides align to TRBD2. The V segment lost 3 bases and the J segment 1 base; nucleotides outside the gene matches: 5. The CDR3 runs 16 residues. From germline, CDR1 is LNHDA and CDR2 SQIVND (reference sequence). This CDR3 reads CASSISGTSGSYEQYF. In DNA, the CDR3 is TGTGCCAGTAGTATCTCCGGGACTAGCGGTTCCTACGAGCAGTACTTC.

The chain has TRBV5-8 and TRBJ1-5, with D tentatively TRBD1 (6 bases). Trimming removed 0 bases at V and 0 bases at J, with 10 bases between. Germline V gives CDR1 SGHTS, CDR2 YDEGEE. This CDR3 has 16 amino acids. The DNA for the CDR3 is TGTGCCAGCAGCTTGGAGACAGGTCATAGCAATCAGCCCCAGCATTTT. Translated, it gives CASSLETGHSNQPQHF.

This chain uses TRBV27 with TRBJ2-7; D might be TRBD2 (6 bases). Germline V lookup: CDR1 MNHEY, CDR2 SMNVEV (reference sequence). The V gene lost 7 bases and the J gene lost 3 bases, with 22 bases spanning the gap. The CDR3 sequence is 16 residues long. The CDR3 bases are TGTGCCAGCACTAATGGGCCGGGACTCTTTAACTACGAGCAGTACTTC. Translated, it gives CASTNGPGLFNYEQYF.

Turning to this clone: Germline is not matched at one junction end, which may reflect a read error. The CDR3 loop reads CASSLVAGMLHF. For the CDR3, the DNA is TGTGCCAGCAGCTTAGTTGCGGGCATGCTCCACTTC. The chain couples TRBV7-2 to TRBJ2-5, with D possibly TRBD2 on 5 matching bases. Germline lookup yields CDR1 SGHTA and CDR2 FQGNSA. This CDR3 comprises 12 residues.

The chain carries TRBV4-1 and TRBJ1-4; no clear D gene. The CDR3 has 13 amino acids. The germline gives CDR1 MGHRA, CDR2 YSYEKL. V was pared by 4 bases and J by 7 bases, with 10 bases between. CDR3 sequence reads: CASSRREGEKLFF. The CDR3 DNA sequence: TGCGCCAGCAGCCGGAGGGAGGGTGAAAAACTGTTTTTT.